This is a list of T cell receptor beta chains from one sample in a study of T cell repertoires in cytomegalovirus infection. A single record per CDR3 protein comes from TCRdb applying MiXCR to the reads. This table holds a few hundred thousand distinct CDR3 sequences, around a tenth found once. The source material was PBMCs. The receptors come from a human donor in good health (CMV status not recorded). Some clones in this sample may be carry-over from other donors' samples. Both conserved end residues are part of each CDR3. Fields, in order: V gene, D gene, J gene, clone size, CDR3 protein, CDR3 DNA. D genes are given only for firm matches. Clone size is not always given. Where it is, it says once, few, many or a class for expanded clones.

TRBV12-3/TRBV12-4	TRBD1	TRBJ2-5	NA	CASSSGQGNRSQYF	TGTGCCAGCAGCTCAGGACAGGGGAATAGGTCCCAGTACTTC
TRBV28	NA	TRBJ2-2	many	CASSLAGNTGELFF	TGTGCCAGCAGTCTTGCGGGAAACACCGGGGAGCTGTTTTTT
TRBV6-1	NA	TRBJ1-1	many	CASSEAYGYMNTEAFF	TGTGCCAGCAGTGAAGCATACGGTTATATGAACACTGAAGCTTTCTTT
TRBV12-3/TRBV12-4	TRBD1	TRBJ1-2	few	CASSTRQGVYGYTF	TGTGCCAGCAGTACGAGACAGGGGGTCTATGGCTACACCTTC
TRBV11-2	TRBD2	TRBJ2-7	few	CASSLEGGDVKQYF	TGTGCCAGCAGCTTAGAGGGGGGGGACGTCAAGCAGTACTTC
TRBV28	NA	TRBJ1-1	few	CASKGEGRITEAFF	TGTGCCAGTAAGGGGGAGGGGCGCATCACTGAAGCTTTCTTT
TRBV7-6	TRBD1	TRBJ1-5	NA	CASSPRGQGTPQHF	TGTGCCAGCAGCCCGAGGGGACAGGGTACGCCCCAGCATTTT
TRBV6-6	NA	TRBJ2-1	NA	CASSYSDRNEQFF	TGTGCCAGCAGTTATTCCGACAGGAATGAGCAGTTCTTC
TRBV19	TRBD1	TRBJ2-5	few	CASRDRGETQYF	TGTGCCAGCCGGGACAGGGGGGAGACCCAGTACTTC
TRBV20-1	TRBD1	TRBJ1-6	NA	CSAKSGQGGTSPLHF	TGCAGTGCTAAAAGTGGACAGGGGGGAACTTCACCCCTCCACTTT
TRBV7-8	NA	TRBJ1-1	NA	CASSLVQGVEAFF	TGTGCCAGCAGCTTAGTACAGGGCGTTGAAGCTTTCTTT
TRBV12-3/TRBV12-4	NA	TRBJ1-6	NA	CASSTIRGLNSPLHF	TGTGCCAGCAGTACCATTCGGGGCCTAAATTCACCCCTCCACTTT
TRBV28	NA	TRBJ2-1	few	CASSSGLVEFF	TGTGCCAGCAGTTCGGGACTTGTGGAGTTCTTC
TRBV19	NA	TRBJ2-6	many	CASSINSGANVLTF	TGTGCCAGTAGTATAAACTCTGGGGCCAACGTCCTGACTTTC
TRBV7-2	TRBD1	TRBJ2-7	many	CASSQDRGKIYEQYF	TGTGCCAGCAGCCAGGACAGGGGGAAGATCTACGAGCAGTACTTC
TRBV12-3/TRBV12-4	NA	TRBJ2-2	NA	CASSSRVPAELFF	TGTGCCAGCAGTTCCCGGGTCCCAGCGGAGCTGTTTTTT
TRBV7-3	NA	TRBJ2-1	NA	CASSLKRGPYNEQFF	TGTGCCAGCAGCTTAAAGAGGGGCCCCTACAATGAGCAGTTCTTC
TRBV7-3	NA	TRBJ1-5	NA	CASSSNSGQPQHF	TGTGCCAGCAGCTCCAACTCGGGGCAGCCCCAGCATTTT
TRBV6-5	TRBD1	TRBJ2-7	few	CASSHRAGQGASEQYF	TGTGCCAGCAGCCACCGGGCGGGACAGGGGGCTAGCGAGCAGTACTTC
TRBV20-1	NA	TRBJ2-3	few	CSAVGRGDTQYF	TGCAGTGCCGTCGGAAGGGGTGATACGCAGTATTTT
TRBV19	NA	TRBJ1-1	few	CASSKSRTEAFF	TGTGCCAGTAGTAAAAGTCGGACTGAAGCTTTCTTT
TRBV11-3	TRBD1	TRBJ2-2	many	CASSPGQGIGELFF	TGTGCCAGCAGCCCGGGACAGGGAATCGGGGAGCTGTTTTTT
TRBV10-3	NA	TRBJ1-1	few	CAITKKTGPGRRAFF	TGTGCCATCACCAAAAAGACAGGCCCTGGGAGAAGGGCTTTCTTT
TRBV11-1	NA	TRBJ2-3	many	CASSLTGMTDTQYF	TGTGCCAGCAGCCTCACAGGGATGACAGATACGCAGTATTTT
TRBV7-2	TRBD1	TRBJ2-7	many	CASSLWFGDSSYEQYF	TGTGCCAGCAGCTTATGGTTTGGGGACAGCTCCTACGAGCAGTACTTC
TRBV12-3/TRBV12-4	TRBD1	TRBJ2-2	few	CASRPTGAPNTGELFF	TGTGCCAGCAGACCGACAGGGGCACCGAACACCGGGGAGCTGTTTTTT
TRBV4-1	NA	TRBJ2-2	NA	CASSQLGTTNTGELFF	TGCGCCAGCAGCCAACTAGGTACCACGAACACCGGGGAGCTGTTTTTT
TRBV5-1	TRBD1	TRBJ1-2	NA	CANSSQPGGGYTF	TGCGCCAACAGCTCGCAACCAGGGGGTGGCTACACCTTC
TRBV11-2	NA	TRBJ1-3	many	CASSLAPTSYSGNTIYF	TGTGCCAGCAGCTTAGCCCCGACTTCCTACTCTGGAAACACCATATATTTT
TRBV7-2	NA	TRBJ2-3	many	CASSISTDTQYF	TGTGCCAGCAGCATTAGCACAGATACGCAGTATTTT
TRBV29-1	TRBD2	TRBJ2-5	few	CSVGTSVPKETQYF	TGCAGCGTTGGGACTAGCGTACCTAAAGAGACCCAGTACTTC
TRBV30	NA	TRBJ2-5	NA	CAWSQGETQYF	TGTGCCTGGAGTCAAGGGGAGACCCAGTACTTC
TRBV4-2	TRBD2	TRBJ2-3	few	CASSQDGRGTQYF	TGTGCCAGCAGCCAAGACGGGAGGGGAACGCAGTATTTT
TRBV19	NA	TRBJ2-7	few	CASTLGLGLYEQYF	TGTGCCAGTACCCTTGGACTCGGACTCTACGAGCAGTACTTC
TRBV20-1	NA	TRBJ2-1	NA	CSAPELDEQFF	TGCAGTGCTCCCGAGTTGGATGAGCAGTTCTTC
TRBV4-3	NA	TRBJ1-1	many	CASSQDSGIRGNTEAFF	TGCGCCAGCAGCCAAGATTCGGGAATAAGGGGAAACACTGAAGCTTTCTTT
TRBV12-5	NA	TRBJ1-1	few	CASGSGSEGRAFF	TGTGCTAGTGGTTCGGGGTCAGAGGGTCGAGCTTTCTTT
TRBV7-3	NA	TRBJ2-5	NA	CASSRSLDSEETQYF	TGTGCCAGCAGCCGAAGTCTGGACAGTGAAGAGACCCAGTACTTC
TRBV4-2	NA	TRBJ2-2	NA	CASSQVEGNTGELFF	TGTGCCAGCAGCCAAGTAGAAGGAAACACCGGGGAGCTGTTTTTT
TRBV7-8	NA	TRBJ1-4	many	CASSYGQNNEKLFF	TGTGCCAGCAGCTATGGACAGAATAATGAAAAACTGTTTTTT
TRBV27	NA	TRBJ2-2	few	CASSRTKSSPTGELFF	TGTGCCAGCAGCCGGACTAAGAGCAGCCCAACCGGGGAGCTGTTTTTT
TRBV6-1	NA	TRBJ2-5	few	CASSVRGETQYF	TGTGCCAGCAGTGTGAGGGGGGAGACCCAGTACTTC
TRBV5-4	TRBD1	TRBJ2-1	NA	CASSHRDRVTSPFF	TGTGCCAGCAGCCACCGGGACAGGGTAACAAGTCCGTTCTTC
TRBV5-4	NA	TRBJ2-7	few	CASSAPGVEEQYF	TGTGCCAGCAGCGCCCCCGGGGTGGAAGAGCAGTACTTC
TRBV6-2/TRBV6-3	NA	TRBJ2-6	many	CASSSRAFSGANVLTF	TGTGCCAGCAGTTCCCGGGCCTTCTCTGGGGCCAACGTCCTGACTTTC